The present T cell receptor (beta chain) was sequenced within a study of cytomegalovirus exposure and HLA in healthy donors. The study's findings and limits: As a later analysis showed, a missense DCLRE1C variant was linked to trimming of TCR beta V- and J-genes. The study dropped some indistinguishable V segments, TRBV6-2 and TRBV6-3 among them.

Germline V gene lookup returns CDR1 SNHLY and CDR2 FYNNEI. The CDR3 totals 15 residues. J was trimmed by 6 bases and V by 8 bases; bases with no gene match: 9. This clone was observed once. Its antigen is currently unknown. The study ran its PCR with 60 Vbeta and 13 Jbeta primers. Sequencing was performed with immunoSEQ multiplex PCR; in TCRdb, only in-frame clones are kept and a portion is missing. The repertoire holds roughly 180,000 clones, with roughly 84% as singletons. This chain uses TRBV2 with TRBJ1-6; TRBD1 agrees at 8 bases. Sequences were obtained from PBMCs. This sequence originates from a man younger than 40 in good health and CMV-seronegative. The CDR3 DNA sequence: TGTGCCAGCCTGGGGGCAGGGGGCCTTAATTCACCCCTCCACTTT. Translating it yields CASLGAGGLNSPLHF.